These T cell receptor beta chains were read from a single sample in a study of technical replicates of blood from a few donors. TCRdb's table, derived via immunoSEQ multiplex PCR, lists solely in-frame clones and lacks some. The profile shows roughly 50,000 clones, 90% to 95% of them singletons. Sequencing used PBMCs. The receptor set was obtained from a human donor in good health. Some clones in this sample may be carry-over from other donors' samples. Each CDR3 is given with its conserved first and last residue. Fields, in order: D gene, V gene, J gene, clone size, CDR3 length, CDR3 protein, CDR3 DNA. The D gene is left open where the match is weak. A row's size may be missing; if present it is once, few, many or a size class.

TRBD2	TRBV6-1	TRBJ2-2	-	16	CASSEVWLAGTGELFF	TGTGCCAGCAGTGAAGTTTGGCTAGCGGGGACCGGGGAGCTGTTTTTT
TRBD1	TRBV29-1	TRBJ2-5	-	13	CSVGQDEQETQYF	TGCAGCGTCGGACAGGACGAGCAAGAGACCCAGTACTTC
-	TRBV5-6	TRBJ2-7	-	13	CASTLQGAYEQYF	TGTGCCAGCACGCTGCAGGGCGCCTACGAGCAGTACTTC
TRBD1	TRBV28	TRBJ1-2	-	15	CASNPYRGGSYGYTF	TGTGCCAGCAACCCTTACAGAGGGGGCAGCTATGGCTACACCTTC
-	TRBV5-6	TRBJ1-1	-	14	CASSWGQVMTEAFF	TGTGCCAGCTCATGGGGACAAGTAATGACTGAAGCTTTCTTT
TRBD1	TRBV6-1	TRBJ1-1	-	15	CASSSSQGADTEAFF	TGTGCCAGCAGTTCATCACAGGGGGCGGACACTGAAGCTTTCTTT
TRBD2	TRBV11-1	TRBJ2-5	-	14	CASSLWTSQETQYF	TGTGCCAGCAGCTTATGGACTAGTCAAGAGACCCAGTACTTC
-	TRBV4-3	TRBJ1-1	-	13	CASSPSLQTLVFF	TGCGCCAGCAGCCCTAGCCTACAGACTCTGGTTTTCTTT
TRBD2	TRBV19	TRBJ2-3	-	19	CASSIRGWTSGSSTDTQYF	TGTGCCAGTAGTATAAGGGGGTGGACTAGCGGGAGTAGCACAGATACGCAGTATTTT
TRBD2	TRBV18	TRBJ2-2	-	15	CASSQTSGNTGELFF	TGTGCCAGCTCGCAGACTAGCGGCAACACCGGGGAGCTGTTTTTT
-	TRBV11-2	TRBJ1-2	-	14	CASSLFTGDYGYTF	TGTGCCAGCAGCTTATTTACGGGTGACTATGGCTACACCTTC
-	TRBV5-1	TRBJ1-6	-	16	CASSLDPETFNSPLHF	TGCGCCAGCAGCTTGGATCCAGAAACCTTCAATTCACCCCTCCACTTT
-	TRBV12-5	TRBJ1-4	-	14	CASGASVASGKLFF	TGTGCTAGTGGTGCGTCGGTTGCGTCGGGAAAACTGTTTTTT
-	TRBV29-1	TRBJ2-3	-	12	CSVGTSTDTQYF	TGCAGCGTTGGGACTAGCACAGATACGCAGTATTTT
-	TRBV4-1	TRBJ1-4	-	17	CASSQVGQEATNEKLFF	TGCGCCAGCAGCCAAGTGGGACAAGAAGCAACTAATGAAAAACTGTTTTTT
-	TRBV5-6	TRBJ2-7	-	12	CASSWGAYEQYF	TGTGCCAGCAGCTGGGGGGCCTACGAGCAGTACTTC
TRBD2	TRBV10-2	TRBJ2-1	-	14	CASAGLAGPNEQFF	TGCGCCAGCGCGGGACTAGCGGGCCCCAATGAGCAGTTCTTC
-	TRBV6-5	TRBJ2-2	-	14	CASSHRTALRELFF	TGTGCCAGCAGTCACCGGACAGCTCTAAGGGAGCTGTTTTTT
TRBD2	TRBV7-3	TRBJ2-1	-	17	CASSLTSGTTSYNEQFF	TGTGCCAGCAGCTTAACCTCCGGGACTACCAGTTACAATGAGCAGTTCTTC
TRBD1	TRBV15	TRBJ1-2	-	15	CATSRDEGDRAGYTF	TGTGCCACCAGCAGAGATGAGGGAGACAGGGCCGGCTACACCTTC
-	TRBV9	TRBJ2-2	few	15	CASSVTTGLPGELFF	TGTGCCAGCAGCGTGACAACAGGGCTTCCTGGGGAGCTGTTTTTT
-	TRBV5-1	TRBJ1-2	-	14	CASSPLQAGKGYTF	TGCGCCAGCAGCCCCTTGCAGGCGGGGAAAGGCTACACCTTC
-	TRBV5-4	TRBJ2-5	once	15	CASSLEDGGLETQYF	TGTGCCAGCAGCCTCGAGGACGGAGGCCTCGAGACCCAGTACTTC
TRBD1	TRBV27	TRBJ2-1	-	12	CASRQGVDEQFF	TGTGCCAGCCGTCAGGGGGTAGATGAGCAGTTCTTC
-	TRBV7-8	TRBJ1-5	-	14	CASSRSNSNQPQHF	TGTGCCAGCAGCCGAAGCAATAGCAATCAGCCCCAGCATTTT
-	TRBV7-6	TRBJ1-5	-	16	CASSGDGGGGGQPQHF	TGTGCCAGCAGCGGAGACGGAGGCGGGGGTGGTCAGCCCCAGCATTTT
-	TRBV5-6	TRBJ2-1	-	13	CASSLGGRGEQFF	TGTGCCAGCAGCTTGGGGGGGCGCGGTGAGCAGTTCTTC
TRBD1	TRBV5-1	TRBJ2-1	-	16	CASSYTGGVGGNEQFF	TGCGCCAGCAGCTATACAGGGGGCGTCGGGGGGAATGAGCAGTTCTTC
TRBD2	TRBV4-1	TRBJ2-1	-	17	CASSQEFRGTSGRARFF	TGCGCCAGCAGCCAAGAATTTAGGGGGACTAGCGGGAGGGCACGGTTCTTC
-	TRBV6-1	TRBJ2-1	-	15	CASSEPATSKNEQFF	TGTGCCAGCAGTGAACCGGCGACTTCCAAGAATGAGCAGTTCTTC
TRBD2	TRBV7-2	TRBJ2-7	-	17	CASSLAGTSGTYYEQYF	TGTGCCAGCAGCCTCGCCGGGACTAGCGGGACCTACTACGAGCAGTACTTC
-	TRBV5-4	TRBJ1-4	-	14	CASSLGQGREKLFF	TGTGCCAGCAGTCTGGGGCAGGGTCGTGAAAAACTGTTTTTT
-	TRBV18	TRBJ1-1	once	15	CASFLLRGKRTEAFF	TGTGCCAGCTTTCTCCTCAGGGGAAAGCGCACTGAAGCTTTCTTT
-	TRBV5-6	TRBJ2-5	-	12	CASSSRGQTQYF	TGTGCCAGCAGCTCCAGGGGACAGACCCAGTACTTC
TRBD1	TRBV10-3	TRBJ2-3	few	14	CAITADRETDTQYF	TGTGCCATCACGGCGGACAGGGAAACAGATACGCAGTATTTT
-	TRBV30	TRBJ1-6	-	13	CAWSLLYNSPLHF	TGTGCCTGGAGTCTCCTCTATAATTCACCCCTCCACTTT
-	TRBV30	TRBJ1-2	-	17	CAWMGARALSRPYGYTF	TGTGCCTGGATGGGGGCAAGGGCCTTGTCAAGGCCCTATGGCTACACCTTC
-	TRBV9	TRBJ1-4	-	15	CASSAHAGPNEKLFF	TGTGCCAGCAGCGCCCACGCGGGACCCAACGAAAAACTGTTTTTT
TRBD1	TRBV10-2	TRBJ1-6	-	19	CASSESSAQGGFSRSPLHF	TGCGCCAGCAGTGAGTCGAGCGCCCAGGGGGGATTTAGTCGTTCACCCCTCCACTTT
TRBD1	TRBV11-1	TRBJ2-5	-	15	CASSSGQGRQETQYF	TGTGCCAGCAGCTCGGGACAGGGGCGCCAAGAGACCCAGTACTTC
-	TRBV20-1	TRBJ1-2	-	10	CSARDSGYTF	TGCAGTGCTAGAGATTCGGGCTACACCTTC
-	TRBV7-2	TRBJ1-2	-	15	CASSSRQVYNYGYTF	TGTGCCAGCAGCTCTAGACAGGTTTATAACTATGGCTACACCTTC
TRBD1	TRBV7-9	TRBJ2-2	-	15	CASSWTGPNTGELFF	TGTGCCAGCAGCTGGACAGGGCCCAACACCGGGGAGCTGTTTTTT
-	TRBV5-1	TRBJ2-6	-	16	CASSFGGGFRANVLTF	TGCGCCAGCAGCTTCGGTGGGGGCTTTAGGGCCAACGTCCTGACTTTC
-	TRBV2	TRBJ2-7	-	13	CASLDYRSYEQYF	TGTGCCAGTCTGGACTACCGCTCCTACGAGCAGTACTTC
-	TRBV25-1	TRBJ1-3	-	14	CASSPPGTGNTIYF	TGTGCCAGCAGCCCCCCGGGGACTGGAAACACCATATATTTT
TRBD1	TRBV19	TRBJ2-1	few	14	CASNEGQGYNEQFF	TGTGCCAGTAACGAGGGACAGGGCTACAATGAGCAGTTCTTC